Sequencing of this T cell receptor (beta chain) was carried out in a study of T cell repertoires in cytomegalovirus infection. Overall study context: The authors relied on CMV epitopes, both recently identified HLA-C-restricted and well-studied HLA-B-restricted. Public TCR beta signatures were indicative of both CMV infection and a matching HLA type.

The CDR3 loop spans 13 amino acids. The germline V gene encodes CDR1 SGHTA and CDR2 FQGNSA. V was pared by 2 bases and J by 6 bases, with 11 bases between. TCRdb re-called the reads with MiXCR, one entry per CDR3 protein. This repertoire shows some 590,000 distinct CDR3 sequences, around two fifths found once; its top ten account for more than 40%. General study findings and limits: Carriage of CMV together with the relevant HLA was identifiable through cumulative public TCR beta family frequency. HLA-C-restricted CMV clonotypes gave the most frequent clonotype in two of eight donors.

Notes on this clonotype: The target antigen is unknown.

V and J are TRBV7-2 and TRBJ2-7; D remains unclear. The sample was cultured PBMCs, taken from culture after CMV antigen stimulation. The receptor was derived from a human donor in good health (CMV status not recorded). Some clones in this sample may be carry-over from other donors' samples. CDR3 nucleotides: TGTGCCAGCAGCTTAAATGGGTTGGGCGAGCAGTACTTC. Its translation is CASSLNGLGEQYF. The full variable domain, completed using reference TRBV7-2 and TRBJ2-7, is GAGVSQSPSNKVTEKGKDVELRCDPISGHTALYWYRQSLGQGLEFLIYFQGNSAPDKSGLPSDRFSAERTGGSVSTLTIQRTQQEDSAVYLCASSLNGLGEQYFGPGTRLTVT.